These 30 T cell receptor beta chains originate from one sample sequenced in a study of T cells in women clearing cervical HPV infection. TCRdb keeps only in-frame clones here, not all; method: immunoSEQ multiplex PCR. This sample's table reports tens of thousands of clones. Input material: blood buffy coat. Every receptor here comes from a woman between 18 and 70 years old with a cervical HPV16 infection that either progressed to CIN3+ or cleared (not recorded which).

Turning to this clone: From the germline J gene comes the end of the CDR3, since the read stops 3 residues before it. The genes are TRBV5-6 and TRBJ2-4; 9 bases agree with TRBD1. The V and J ends lost 4 bases and 8 bases, in that order; junction bases with no gene match: 7. Germline lookup yields CDR1 SGHDT and CDR2 YYEEEE. CDR3 length: 14 amino acids. The CDR3 reads CASSAGQGGYIQYF. Incomplete CDR3 DNA: TGTGCCAGCAGCGCGGGACAGGGTGGATACATT.

A word on this clone: The missing CDR3 end, 3 residues past where the read stops, is filled in from the germline J gene. V is TRBV5-1 and J is TRBJ1-2; 9 bases match TRBD1. Trimming at V came to 4 bases and at J to 5 bases, leaving 6 bases not matched to a gene. CDR3 length: 14 amino acids. The germline gives CDR1 SGHRS, CDR2 YFSETQ. Partial CDR3 DNA: TGCGCCAGCAGCGCGGACAGGGGAGAATATGGC. Protein: CASSADRGEYG. The whole CDR3 protein reads CASSADRGEYGYTF.

Remarks on this clone: The missing CDR3 end, 3 residues past where the read stops, is filled in from the germline J gene. The genes are TRBV20-1 and TRBJ2-3, with 8 bases identical to TRBD2. CDR1 and CDR2 from the germline V gene are DFQATT and SNEGSKA (reference sequence). The CDR3 is 16 amino acids. The V segment lost 6 bases and the J segment 6 bases; nucleotides outside the gene matches: 17. The CDR3 sequence is CSAVRGGGTTGDTQYF. The sequenced CDR3 bases are TGCAGTGCGGTCAGGGGCGGGGGGACTACCGGGGATACG.

Of note for this clone: Sequencing ends 3 residues short of the CDR3 end; the germline J gene provides the rest. The genes are TRBV4-1 and TRBJ1-2, with 8 bases lining up with TRBD1. V lost 4 bases to trimming and J lost 4 bases; unmatched junction nucleotides: 8. CDR3 length equals 15 residues. Per the germline V gene, CDR1 is MGHRA and CDR2 is YSYEKL. CDR3 bases read: TGCGCCAGCAGCCCGACAGGGGATGGCGGCTATGGC. Protein product: CASSPTGDGGYG. The whole CDR3 sequence reads CASSPTGDGGYGYTF.

Regarding this clone: The read finishes 3 residues shy of the CDR3 end, and the germline J gene is used to complete it. J is TRBJ2-1 and V is TRBV5-1; 8 positions agree with TRBD1. Trimming removed 1 base from V and 6 bases from J; junction bases left unmatched: 3. The CDR3 sequence is 14 residues long. Germline V gene lookup returns CDR1 SGHRS and CDR2 YFSETQ. The CDR3 region is CASSLPDRGNEQFF. CDR3 DNA (partial): TGCGCCAGCAGCTTGCCCGACAGGGGCAATGAG.

A note on this clone: Coverage ceases 3 residues before the CDR3 finishes, and the germline J gene fills in the end. V is TRBV7-8 and J is TRBJ1-4; D remains ambiguous. Trimming left V 8 bases short and J 3 bases short, with 7 bases between. There are 12 residues in the CDR3. Germline V gene lookup returns CDR1 SGHVS and CDR2 FQNEAQ. CDR3 DNA, as far as it was read: TGTGCCAGCTCCCTTCCTAATGAAAAA. Translated: CASSLPNEK. The CDR3 as a whole reads CASSLPNEKLFF.

A note on this clone: The CDR3 end lies 3 residues beyond the end of the read and is filled in from the germline J gene. This chain uses TRBV2 with TRBJ1-6; tentatively, D is TRBD1 (5 bases). CDR3 length: 14 amino acids. Deletions cut 1 base from V and 9 bases from J, with 10 bases between. Germline V gives CDR1 SNHLY, CDR2 FYNNEI. CDR3 protein: CASSEEGKGSPLHF. The sequenced CDR3 bases are TGTGCCAGCAGTGAAGAGGGGAAGGGTTCACCC. Looking up the rest from reference TRBV2 and TRBJ1-6 gives the full variable domain: EPEVTQTPSHQVTQMGQEVILRCVPISNHLYFYWYRQILGQKVEFLVSFYNNEISEKSEIFDDQFSVERPDGSNFTLKIRSTKLEDSAMYFCASSEEGKGSPLHFGNGTRLTVT.

Note on this clone: The read halts 3 residues ahead of the CDR3 end, with the missing end drawn from the germline J gene. The sample has other DNA sequences that encode this CDR3 too. J is TRBJ1-1 and V is TRBV20-1, with D uncertain. V lost 0 bases and J lost 0, with 8 bases in between. The CDR3 totals 14 residues. The germline CDR1 and CDR2 sequences are DFQATT and SNEGSKA (reference sequence). The CDR3 DNA, read in part, is TGCAGTGCTAGAGATCCAGATATGAACACTGAA. Its translation is CSARDPDMNTE. From start to end, the CDR3 is CSARDPDMNTEAFF.

Regarding this clone: The missing CDR3 end, 3 residues past where the read stops, is filled in from the germline J gene. J is TRBJ2-1 and V is TRBV20-1; D is possibly TRBD2 (5 bases). Germline V lookup: CDR1 DFQATT, CDR2 SNEGSKA (reference sequence). Trimming removed 0 bases at V and 8 bases at J, with 17 bases between. This CDR3 comprises 15 residues. The sequenced part of the CDR3 DNA is TGCAGTGCTAGAGAGGCTAGCCGAAGCTCCTATGAG. It encodes CSAREASRSSYE. The CDR3, in full, reads CSAREASRSSYEQFF.

In regard to this clone: The observed sequence ends 3 residues before the CDR3 terminus, with the missing tail filled in from the germline J gene. The chain recombines TRBV19 with TRBJ1-2; D unclear. V was trimmed by 0 bases and J by 2 bases, leaving 7 bases between them. This CDR3 comprises 14 residues. CDR1 is LNHDA and CDR2 is SQIVND in the germline V gene (reference sequence). CDR3 DNA, as far as it was read: TGTGCCAGTAGTATAGATTCCGCGAACTATGGC. Translating it yields CASSIDSANYG. The full CDR3 is CASSIDSANYGYTF.

Of note for this clone: The CDR3 extends 3 residues past the end of the read, so its final part is completed from the germline J gene. The chain joins TRBV7-2 to TRBJ2-2; no clear D. CDR1 SGHTA and CDR2 FQGNSA come from the germline V gene. V was cut by 0 bases and J by 8 bases, with 13 bases left in between. The CDR3 runs to 15 residues. CDR3 DNA (partial): TGTGCCAGCAGCTTAGCTCTGAGCGTTGCAGGGGAG. It encodes CASSLALSVAGE. The full CDR3 reads CASSLALSVAGELFF.

For this clone: The CDR3 end falls 3 residues outside the read, so it is completed with the germline J gene. J is TRBJ2-1 and V is TRBV7-9; the match to TRBD1 covers 7 bases. The CDR3 is 12 residues long. V lost 6 bases to trimming and J lost 6 bases; unmatched junction nucleotides: 2. The germline CDR1 and CDR2 sequences are SEHNR and FQNEAQ (reference sequence). The sequenced part of the CDR3 DNA is TGTGCCAGCAGTCACAGGGGCAATGAG. Protein product: CASSHRGNE. The complete CDR3 reads CASSHRGNEQFF.

A note on this clone: The read gets to within 3 residues of the CDR3 end, and the germline J gene fills in the rest. This chain uses TRBV7-8 with TRBJ2-7; unclear D gene. Germline CDR1 SGHVS, CDR2 FQNEAQ. V was trimmed by 2 bases and J by 4 bases, leaving 12 bases between them. There are 14 residues in the CDR3. Partial CDR3 DNA: TGTGCCAGCAGCTTAAGGTTAGCAGCTTACGAG. Residues: CASSLRLAAYE. The CDR3, in full, reads CASSLRLAAYEQYF.

To note about this clone: Coverage ceases 3 residues before the CDR3 finishes, and the germline J gene fills in the end. The chain employs TRBV20-1 and TRBJ2-7; 8 positions match TRBD2. V trimming: 4 bases; J trimming: 3 bases; junction bases outside the gene matches: 8. The length of the CDR3 is 14 residues. The germline CDR1 and CDR2 sequences are DFQATT and SNEGSKA (reference sequence). CDR3 amino acids: CSAKALAGSYEQYF. The part of the CDR3 DNA that was read is TGCAGTGCTAAGGCCCTAGCGGGCAGCTACGAG.

To note about this clone: With the read ending 3 residues before the CDR3 end, the germline J gene is used to fill in that end. The chain carries TRBV7-9 and TRBJ1-1, with D tentatively TRBD1 (5 bases). The germline V and J ends were trimmed by 6 bases and 0 bases, with 11 bases remaining between them. Germline V CDR1 and CDR2: SEHNR, FQNEAQ (reference sequence). This CDR3 is built from 14 residues. This CDR3 reads CASRPGGLNTEAFF. The covered CDR3 bases are TGTGCCAGCAGACCGGGGGGGTTGAACACTGAA.

In the case of this clone: The CDR3 extends 3 residues past the end of the read, so its final part is completed from the germline J gene. The chain is built from TRBV5-1 and TRBJ2-3, with D maybe TRBD2 (6 bases). The CDR3 contains 14 residues. Germline V CDR1 and CDR2: SGHRS, YFSETQ. V lost 8 bases and J 3 bases, leaving 16 bases between the germline ends. The sequenced CDR3 bases are TGCGCCAGTAAGGAGGGGTTTCTGACAGATACG. It is translated as CASKEGFLTDT. In full, the CDR3 reads CASKEGFLTDTQYF.

With regard to this clone: Read sequence stops 3 residues before the CDR3 end, and the germline J gene provides the missing end. The gene calls are TRBV30 and TRBJ2-1; no reliable D call. Trimming took off 2 bases at V and 8 bases at J, with 7 bases between the two ends. The CDR3 has 11 amino acids. Germline V gene lookup returns CDR1 GTSNPN and CDR2 SVGIG (reference sequence). Incomplete CDR3 DNA: TGTGCCTGGAGTCCTCGGGATGAG. Translated: CAWSPRDE. The complete CDR3 reads CAWSPRDEQFF.

CDR3 DNA (partial): TGCAGTGCTATTTTCAGGGCAAATGAA. Translated, it gives CSAIFRANE. The complete CDR3 sequence is CSAIFRANEAFF. The chain couples TRBV20-1 to TRBJ1-1; D might be TRBD1 (5 bases). The CDR3 is cut off 3 residues early in the read; its end comes from the germline J gene. V lost 4 bases to trimming and J lost 7 bases, with 13 bases between them. Per germline, CDR1 DFQATT and CDR2 SNEGSKA (reference sequence). The CDR3 loop spans 12 amino acids.

Points on this clone: Sequencing ends 3 residues short of the CDR3 end; the germline J gene provides the rest. This sample also contains other DNA sequences that code for the same CDR3. The rearrangement uses TRBV23-1 and TRBJ1-2; TRBD1 matches 9 bases. TRBV23-1 belongs to the ORF category, with a function that is uncertain. V lost 6 bases to trimming and J lost 4 bases; unmatched junction nucleotides: 6. CDR3 length: 14 amino acids. The sequenced CDR3 bases are TGCGCCAGCAGCCAACGGGACAGGGCCTATGGC. Translated: CASSQRDRAYG. Given in full, the CDR3 is CASSQRDRAYGYTF.

On this clone: The read is 3 residues too short to cover the CDR3 end, so that end is filled in from the germline J gene. The gene calls are TRBV5-1 and TRBJ2-1; D might be TRBD2 (6 bases). Germline V gene sequence: CDR1 SGHRS, CDR2 YFSETQ. V was pared by 1 base and J by 7 bases, with 9 bases between. This CDR3 is 13 amino acids long. The CDR3 bases that were read are TGCGCCAGCAGCTTGCGGGGGTTGAATGAG. Its protein is CASSLRGLNE. The CDR3 as a whole reads CASSLRGLNEQFF.

A word on this clone: The read ends 3 residues shy of where the CDR3 ends; the end is completed using the germline J gene. The chain has TRBV4-1 and TRBJ1-5, with D possibly matching TRBD1 (6 bases). Germline V lookup: CDR1 MGHRA, CDR2 YSYEKL. CDR3 length: 15 amino acids. V dropped 0 bases and J dropped 7 bases, with 13 bases sitting between them. The CDR3 reads CASSQEGRGKQPQHF. The sequenced part of the CDR3 DNA is TGCGCCAGCAGCCAAGAAGGGAGGGGGAAACAGCCC.

About this clone itself: The read ends 3 residues early relative to the CDR3; the germline J gene fills the gap. The genes are TRBV30 and TRBJ1-5, with a possible D match to TRBD1 (5 bases). V was clipped by 4 bases and J by 7 bases, with 14 bases between them. Germline lookup yields CDR1 GTSNPN and CDR2 SVGIG (reference sequence). This CDR3 has 13 amino acids. The CDR3 sequence is CAWTDIVGQPQHF. CDR3 DNA, as far as it was read: TGTGCCTGGACGGACATAGTAGGACAGCCC.

Details on this clone: The read stops 3 residues short of the end of the CDR3; the missing end is completed from the germline J gene. V gene TRBV20-1 combines with J gene TRBJ2-1; TRBD2 might be the D (7 bases). Trimming removed 6 bases at V and 4 bases at J, with 22 bases between. CDR1 is DFQATT and CDR2 is SNEGSKA in the germline V gene (reference sequence). This CDR3 region has 16 residues. The sequenced part of the CDR3 DNA is TGCAGTGCCGCGACAGGCCTAGCGGCCTTTTACAATGAG. The encoded protein is CSAATGLAAFYNE. The complete CDR3 reads CSAATGLAAFYNEQFF.

Concerning this clone itself: The read gets to within 3 residues of the CDR3 end, and the germline J gene fills in the rest. The chain has TRBV11-2 and TRBJ1-5, with D unclear. Looked up from germline, CDR1 is SGHAT and CDR2 is FQNNGV. The germline V and J ends were trimmed by 3 bases and 6 bases, with 9 bases remaining between them. The CDR3 sequence is 13 residues long. The CDR3 sequence: CASSFERSQPQHF. The part of the CDR3 DNA that was read is TGTGCCAGCAGCTTCGAAAGGTCTCAGCCC.

Of note for this clone: The CDR3 end is not reached by the read, which stops 3 residues before it; the germline J gene fills it in. The chain employs TRBV5-5 and TRBJ1-1, with D possibly TRBD1 on 6 matching bases. The V gene's germline CDR1 is SGHKS and CDR2 YYEKEE (reference sequence). The V end was cut by 2 bases, the J end by 3 bases, with 11 bases between. The CDR3 is 14 residues long. CDR3 sequence reads: CASSLIGGDTEAFF. The CDR3 bases that were read are TGTGCCAGCAGCTTAATAGGGGGGGACACTGAA.

Turning to this clone: The read gets to within 3 residues of the CDR3 end, and the germline J gene fills in the rest. The chain is built from TRBV10-3 and TRBJ2-2; D ambiguous. This CDR3 has 14 amino acids. Trimming took 3 bases from V and 2 from J, leaving 7 bases between them. The V gene's germline CDR1 is ENHRY and CDR2 SYGVKD. The DNA read from the CDR3 is TGTGCCATCAGTGACCGCGAAAACACCGGGGAG. Translating gives CAISDRENTGE. The whole CDR3 sequence is CAISDRENTGELFF.

Concerning this clone: The read ends 3 residues before the CDR3 terminus; that terminus is restored from the germline J gene. This chain links TRBV27 with TRBJ2-7; TRBD2 matches 9 bases. Trimming cost V 1 base and J 1 base; bases outside gene matches: 2. The V gene's germline CDR1 is MNHEY and CDR2 SMNVEV (reference sequence). There are 15 residues in the CDR3. This CDR3 is CASSLLAGASYEQYF. The covered CDR3 bases are TGTGCCAGCAGTTTATTAGCGGGAGCGTCCTACGAG.

A word on this clone: The read ends 3 residues shy of where the CDR3 ends; the end is completed using the germline J gene. The chain carries TRBV5-1 and TRBJ1-1; a weak D match, TRBD1 (5 bases). CDR3 length equals 15 residues. V gave up 6 bases and J gave up 0 bases, with 15 bases separating them. Germline V gene data show CDR1 as SGHRS and CDR2 as YFSETQ. CDR3 amino acids: CASTLGGGLNTEAFF. Incomplete CDR3 DNA: TGCGCCAGCACTCTCGGGGGGGGATTGAACACTGAA.

Remarks on this clone: Read sequence stops 3 residues before the CDR3 end, and the germline J gene provides the missing end. The gene calls are TRBV18 and TRBJ2-6, with D possibly TRBD1 on 6 matching bases. The CDR3 is 18 amino acids. Deletions cut 3 bases from V and 0 bases from J, with 15 bases between. Germline V CDR1 and CDR2: KGHSH, LQKENI. The CDR3 region is CASSPPGQTISGANVLTF. Incomplete CDR3 DNA: TGTGCCAGCTCACCTCCGGGACAAACTATCTCTGGGGCCAACGTC.

Comment on this clone: The read ends 3 residues before the CDR3 terminus; that terminus is restored from the germline J gene. The chain links TRBV28 to TRBJ1-2; 8 positions match TRBD1. J lost 7 bases, V lost 4 bases, and 8 bases had no gene match. The CDR3 has 14 amino acids. Germline CDR1 is MDHEN and CDR2 is SYDVKM. The covered CDR3 bases are TGTGCCAGCAGTTCTCACGACAGGGGACGTGGC. Its translation is CASSSHDRGRG. The CDR3 in its entirety is CASSSHDRGRGYTF.